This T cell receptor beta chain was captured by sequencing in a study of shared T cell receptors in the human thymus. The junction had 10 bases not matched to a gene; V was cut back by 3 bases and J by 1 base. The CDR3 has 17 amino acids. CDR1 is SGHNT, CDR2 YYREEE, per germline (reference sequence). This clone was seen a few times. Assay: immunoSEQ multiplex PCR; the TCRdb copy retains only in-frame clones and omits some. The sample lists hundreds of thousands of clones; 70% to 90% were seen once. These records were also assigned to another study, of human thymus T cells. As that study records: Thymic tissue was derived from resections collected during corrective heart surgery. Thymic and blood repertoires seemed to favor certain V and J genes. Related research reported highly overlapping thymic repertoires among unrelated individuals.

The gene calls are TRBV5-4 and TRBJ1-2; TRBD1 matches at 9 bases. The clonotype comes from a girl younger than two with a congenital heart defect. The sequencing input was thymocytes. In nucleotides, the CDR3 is TGTGCCAGCAGCTCCTTCGGGACAGGGCTTAATAACTATGGCTACACCTTC. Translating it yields CASSSFGTGLNNYGYTF.